Shown below are 20 T cell receptor beta chains from a single sample sequenced in a study of glioma-infiltrating T cells after dendritic cell vaccination. Some clones are missing from TCRdb's copy, which holds only in-frame ones; the method was immunoSEQ multiplex PCR. This table holds tens of thousands of clones, around 83% found once. The time point denotes: after dendritic cell vaccination, including at tumor progression/relapse. Specimen: blood, collected after dendritic cell vaccination. The receptors originated from a human donor with glioblastoma.

The V and J genes are TRBV9 and TRBJ2-1; no reliable D call. The germline V gene encodes CDR1 SGDLS and CDR2 YYNGEE. V shed 2 bases and J shed 7 bases, with 13 bases lying between them. The CDR3 loop spans 14 amino acids. CDR3 protein: CASSVQFYRNEQFF. In nucleotides, the CDR3 is TGTGCCAGCAGCGTTCAATTTTACCGGAATGAGCAGTTCTTC.

This clone was found a few times. V gene TRBV4-3 combines with J gene TRBJ1-4, with 10 positions matching TRBD1. With 3 bases clipped from V and 7 bases from J, the junction kept 2 bases outside the gene matches. The V gene's germline CDR1 is LGHNA and CDR2 YSLEER. This CDR3 is 14 amino acids long. The CDR3 bases are TGCGCCAGCAGCCAGGACAGGGGGAGTGAAAAACTGTTTTTT. Protein sequence: CASSQDRGSEKLFF.

V is TRBV30 and J is TRBJ2-7; TRBD2 is a possible D gene (7 bases). The CDR3 is 12 amino acids. CDR1 GTSNPN and CDR2 SVGIG come from the germline V gene (reference sequence). The germline V and J ends were trimmed by 5 bases and 6 bases, with 14 bases remaining between them. CDR3 DNA sequence: TGTGCCTGGTTCCCCCGGGGGGCCGAGCAGTACTTC. Translation: CAWFPRGAEQYF. Filled out from reference TRBV30 and TRBJ2-7, the complete variable domain reads SQTIHQWPATLVQPVGSPLSLECTVEGTSNPNLYWYRQAAGRGLQLLFYSVGIGQISSEVPQNLSASRPQDRQFILSSKKLLLSDSGFYLCAWFPRGAEQYFGPGTRLTVT.

The rearrangement links TRBV7-2 to TRBJ1-2, with TRBD1 matching 8 bases. The CDR3 extends over 15 amino acids. After removal of 0 bases from V and 3 bases from J, the junction contained 3 bases not matched to a gene. The germline V gene encodes CDR1 SGHTA and CDR2 FQGNSA. The CDR3 loop reads CASSLAQGGDYGYTF. CDR3 DNA sequence: TGTGCCAGCAGCTTAGCACAGGGGGGGGACTATGGCTACACCTTC. The variable domain in full, with the rest retrieved from reference TRBV7-2 and TRBJ1-2, is GAGVSQSPSNKVTEKGKDVELRCDPISGHTALYWYRQSLGQGLEFLIYFQGNSAPDKSGLPSDRFSAERTGGSVSTLTIQRTQQEDSAVYLCASSLAQGGDYGYTFGSGTRLTVV.

The chain uses TRBV29-1 and TRBJ2-3; tentatively, D is TRBD2 (6 bases). Trimming left V 3 bases short and J 5 bases short, with 6 bases between. The CDR3 extends over 11 amino acids. Germline V gene lookup returns CDR1 SQVTM and CDR2 ANQGSEA. The CDR3 spells CSVEGGDTQYF. The CDR3, as DNA: TGCAGCGTTGAGGGAGGAGATACGCAGTATTTT.

This clone was seen a single time. The chain combines TRBV19 with TRBJ1-5; D may be TRBD1 (5 bases). Trimming stripped 6 bases from V and 0 bases from J, with 15 bases between. This CDR3 has 16 residues. The germline V gene has CDR1 LNHDA and CDR2 SQIVND (reference sequence). CDR3 coding DNA: TGTGCCAGTAGCCCCCTGGGGCCGAATAGCAATCAGCCCCAGCATTTT. Its protein is CASSPLGPNSNQPQHF.

This chain uses TRBV6-7 with TRBJ1-4, with TRBD1 matching over 9 bases. TRBV6-7 is reported as an ORF; its role is uncertain. CDR3 length: 15 residues. Losses at the gene ends were 2 bases for V and 6 bases for J; bases not matched to a gene: 4. Written as DNA, the CDR3 is TGTGCCAGCAGTTACCCCGGGACAGGGTATGAAAAACTGTTTTTT. This codes for CASSYPGTGYEKLFF.

A single count supports this clone. The chain couples TRBV7-2 to TRBJ2-2, with D possibly matching TRBD2 (6 bases). Germline CDR1 is SGHTA and CDR2 is FQGNSA. V lost 0 bases and J 0 bases, leaving 11 bases between the germline ends. This CDR3 contains 17 residues. The CDR3 DNA reads TGTGCCAGCAGCTTAGCGAGCGGGCGAACGAACACCGGGGAGCTGTTTTTT. The encoded protein is CASSLASGRTNTGELFF.

This clone has just one count. The gene calls are TRBV9 and TRBJ2-7; D is possibly TRBD2 (5 bases). Germline V gene sequence: CDR1 SGDLS, CDR2 YYNGEE. V dropped 3 bases and J dropped 3 bases, with 7 bases sitting between them. The CDR3 consists of 12 residues. The CDR3 sequence is CASSGTGYEQYF. As DNA, the CDR3 is TGTGCCAGCAGCGGGACTGGCTACGAGCAGTACTTC.

The chain couples TRBV11-3 to TRBJ2-3, with D possibly being TRBD1 (6 bases). This CDR3 has 15 amino acids. Germline V gives CDR1 SGHNT, CDR2 YENEEA. V lost 4 bases, J lost 3 bases, and 14 bases lay in between. The CDR3 loop is CASSSRQAGTDTQYF. Written as DNA, the CDR3 is TGTGCCAGCAGCTCTAGACAGGCTGGGACAGATACGCAGTATTTT. The variable domain in full, completed from reference TRBV11-3 and TRBJ2-3, reads EAGVVQSPRYKIIEKKQPVAFWCNPISGHNTLYWYLQNLGQGPELLIRYENEEAVDDSQLPKDRFSAERLKGVDSTLKIQPAELGDSAVYLCASSSRQAGTDTQYFGPGTRLTVL.

The chain couples TRBV10-1 to TRBJ2-1; perhaps TRBD2 as D (5 bases). The germline V gene encodes CDR1 WNHNN and CDR2 SYGVQD (reference sequence). V lost 3 bases to trimming and J lost 0 bases, with 12 bases between them. The CDR3 is 16 residues long. The CDR3 nucleotides are TGCGCCAGCAGTGACATGAGCAGCGGCTCCTACAATGAGCAGTTCTTC. It encodes CASSDMSSGSYNEQFF.

The chain recombines TRBV19 with TRBJ1-5, with 10 bases lining up with TRBD1. From germline, CDR1 is LNHDA and CDR2 SQIVND (reference sequence). V lost 5 bases, J lost 3 bases, and 4 bases stayed unmatched. The CDR3 has 15 amino acids. CDR3 residues: CASSSTGGPNQPQHF. DNA for the CDR3: TGTGCCAGTAGTTCGACAGGGGGCCCCAATCAGCCCCAGCATTTT.

CDR3: CAGFSEWSTGELFF. The CDR3 bases are TGTGCCGGATTCTCAGAATGGAGCACCGGGGAGCTGTTTTTT. The V call is TRBV7-2, the J call TRBJ2-2; no firm D call. Trimming shortened V by 11 bases and J by 4 bases, and 17 bases separated the two germline ends. This CDR3 contains 14 residues. The germline V gene encodes CDR1 SGHTA and CDR2 FQGNSA.

J is TRBJ1-2 and V is TRBV30, with D possibly matching TRBD1 (5 bases). The CDR3 length is 13 residues. V gave up 4 bases and J gave up 4 bases, with 13 bases separating them. The germline gives CDR1 GTSNPN, CDR2 SVGIG (reference sequence). The CDR3 nucleotides are TGTGCCTGGACGGCGGGGCAGGGCTATGGCTACACCTTC. It encodes CAWTAGQGYGYTF.

CDR3: CASSTGIDTQYF. The CDR3, as DNA: TGTGCCAGCAGCACAGGGATAGATACGCAGTATTTT. The chain combines TRBV2 with TRBJ2-3; D is perhaps TRBD1 (6 bases). This CDR3 is built from 12 residues. Germline V gene lookup returns CDR1 SNHLY and CDR2 FYNNEI. Trimming stripped 6 bases from V and 5 bases from J, with 9 bases between.

The chain combines TRBV7-8 with TRBJ1-4; D not resolved. This CDR3 contains 18 residues. Germline assignment: CDR1 SGHVS and CDR2 FQNEAQ. V lost 8 bases and J 3 bases, leaving 25 bases between the germline ends. The CDR3 DNA reads as TGTGCCAGCGTAAACCGTAGAGTGGTTCGTGCTTCTAATGAAAAACTGTTTTTT. This sequence encodes CASVNRRVVRASNEKLFF.

The rearrangement uses TRBV5-6 and TRBJ1-2; 10 bases match TRBD1. Trimming removed 3 bases from V and 2 bases from J; junction bases left unmatched: 7. There are 16 residues in the CDR3. CDR1 is SGHDT and CDR2 is YYEEEE in the germline V gene. The CDR3 nucleotides are TGTGCCAGCAGCTCTTTGGGACAGGGGAGAAACTATGGCTACACCTTC. Translating it yields CASSSLGQGRNYGYTF. Looking up the rest from reference TRBV5-6 and TRBJ1-2 gives the full variable domain: DAGVTQSPTHLIKTRGQQVTLRCSPKSGHDTVSWYQQALGQGPQFIFQYYEEEERQRGNFPDRFSGHQFPNYSSELNVNALLLGDSALYLCASSSLGQGRNYGYTFGSGTRLTVV.

The rearrangement joins TRBV19 to TRBJ2-1; 8 positions match TRBD1. Germline values: CDR1 LNHDA, CDR2 SQIVND (reference sequence). This CDR3 spans 14 amino acids. V was clipped by 4 bases and J by 6 bases; unmatched bases: 5. CDR3: CASSKYRGTNEQFF. CDR3 nucleotides: TGTGCCAGTAGTAAGTACAGGGGGACCAATGAGCAGTTCTTC.

The chain combines TRBV19 with TRBJ2-7, with 9 bases that match TRBD1. This CDR3 has 15 residues. The trim removed 5 bases at V and 2 bases at J, leaving 7 bases unmatched. Germline V gene sequence: CDR1 LNHDA, CDR2 SQIVND (reference sequence). The CDR3 here is CASSAMGQGAYEQYF. In nucleotides, the CDR3 is TGTGCCAGTAGTGCCATGGGACAGGGTGCCTACGAGCAGTACTTC.

J is TRBJ1-6 and V is TRBV7-2, with D hard to call. Germline assignment: CDR1 SGHTA and CDR2 FQGNSA. The CDR3 has 18 amino acids. V lost 1 base and J lost 0, with 13 bases in between. The chain's CDR3 is CASSLEESKSSYNSPLHF. The CDR3 DNA follows: TGTGCCAGCAGCTTAGAGGAGTCTAAGAGCTCCTATAATTCACCCCTCCACTTT.